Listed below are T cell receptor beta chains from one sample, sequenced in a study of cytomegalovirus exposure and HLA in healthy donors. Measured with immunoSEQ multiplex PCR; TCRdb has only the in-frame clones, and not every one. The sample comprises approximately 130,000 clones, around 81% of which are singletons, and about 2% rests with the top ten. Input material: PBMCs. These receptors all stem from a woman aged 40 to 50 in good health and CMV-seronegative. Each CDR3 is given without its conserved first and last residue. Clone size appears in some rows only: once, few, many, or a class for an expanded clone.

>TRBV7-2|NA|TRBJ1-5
ASSLDRGRNQPQH
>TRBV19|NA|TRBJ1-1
ASSSTGAGTEAF
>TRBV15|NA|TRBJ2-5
ATSTDRTHRGLTQY
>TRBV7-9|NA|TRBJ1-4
ASSTGTGHEKLF
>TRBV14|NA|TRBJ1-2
ASSTSAGYGGYT
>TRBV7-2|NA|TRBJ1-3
ASSLIPGQPGNTIY
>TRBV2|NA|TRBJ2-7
ASQGTVSYEQY
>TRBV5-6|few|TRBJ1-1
ASSLVQGAIIEAF
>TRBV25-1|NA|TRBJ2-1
ASSEWTGSSYNEQF
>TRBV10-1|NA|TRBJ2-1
ASSESRLGYNEQF
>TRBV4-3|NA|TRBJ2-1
ASSQGLAGVGAYNEQF
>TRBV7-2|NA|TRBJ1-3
ASSLGGLLSGNTIY
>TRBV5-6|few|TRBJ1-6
ASSLRQGRNSPLH
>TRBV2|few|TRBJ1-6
ASSDGTQGYNSPLH
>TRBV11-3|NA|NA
ASSLGTSSRGEQY
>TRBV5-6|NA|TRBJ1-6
ASSLQPTGNSPLH
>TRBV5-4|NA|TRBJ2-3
ASSAQQGADTQY
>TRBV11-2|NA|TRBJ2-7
ASSLGERLGGYEQY
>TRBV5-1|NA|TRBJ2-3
ASSTWRQGRNTQY
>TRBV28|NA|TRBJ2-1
ASSPRRVHEQF
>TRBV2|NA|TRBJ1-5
ASSEQNQPQH
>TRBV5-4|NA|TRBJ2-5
ASSLTGQQETQY
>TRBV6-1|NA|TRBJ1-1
ASSEHRGGTEAF
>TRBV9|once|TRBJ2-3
ASSAKPPGTSGAWTDTQY
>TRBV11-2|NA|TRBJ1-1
ASSSNSLNTEAF
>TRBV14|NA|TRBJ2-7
ASSQMGVGSYEQY
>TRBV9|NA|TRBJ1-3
ASSDRTGSGNTIY
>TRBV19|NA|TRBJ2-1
ASSHWGPSSYNEQF
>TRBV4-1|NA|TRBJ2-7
ASSQVRGAYEQY
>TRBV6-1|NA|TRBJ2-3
ASSEGNWGRSTDTQY
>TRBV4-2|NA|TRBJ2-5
ASSQGMGSGTKETQY
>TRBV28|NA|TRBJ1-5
ASTPRTLVLEPQH
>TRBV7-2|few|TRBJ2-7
ASSLATSGVYEQY
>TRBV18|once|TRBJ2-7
ASSWTGDPLEQY
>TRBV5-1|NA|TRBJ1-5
ASSLAGRENQPQH
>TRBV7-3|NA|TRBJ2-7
ASSPGLAGPYEQY
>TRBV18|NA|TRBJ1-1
ASSQKDRGAEAF
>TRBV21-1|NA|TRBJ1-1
ASSKGGGGDTEAF
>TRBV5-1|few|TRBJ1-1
ASSKGAGNTEAF
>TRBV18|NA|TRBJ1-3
ASSPGPGQGIRNTIY
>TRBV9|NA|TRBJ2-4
ASSTTINGIQY